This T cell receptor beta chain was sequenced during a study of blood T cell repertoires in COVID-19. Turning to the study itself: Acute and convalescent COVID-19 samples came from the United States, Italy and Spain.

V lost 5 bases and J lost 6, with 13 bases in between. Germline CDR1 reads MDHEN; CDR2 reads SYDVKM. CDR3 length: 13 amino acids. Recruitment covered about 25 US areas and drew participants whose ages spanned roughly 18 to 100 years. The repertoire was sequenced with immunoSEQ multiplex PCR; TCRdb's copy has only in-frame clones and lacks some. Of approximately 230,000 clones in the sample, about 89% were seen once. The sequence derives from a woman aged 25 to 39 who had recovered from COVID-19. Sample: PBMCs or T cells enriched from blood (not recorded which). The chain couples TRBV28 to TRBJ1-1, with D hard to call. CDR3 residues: CASSQHDKPEAFF. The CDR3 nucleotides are TGTGCCAGCAGTCAACATGACAAACCTGAAGCTTTCTTT.